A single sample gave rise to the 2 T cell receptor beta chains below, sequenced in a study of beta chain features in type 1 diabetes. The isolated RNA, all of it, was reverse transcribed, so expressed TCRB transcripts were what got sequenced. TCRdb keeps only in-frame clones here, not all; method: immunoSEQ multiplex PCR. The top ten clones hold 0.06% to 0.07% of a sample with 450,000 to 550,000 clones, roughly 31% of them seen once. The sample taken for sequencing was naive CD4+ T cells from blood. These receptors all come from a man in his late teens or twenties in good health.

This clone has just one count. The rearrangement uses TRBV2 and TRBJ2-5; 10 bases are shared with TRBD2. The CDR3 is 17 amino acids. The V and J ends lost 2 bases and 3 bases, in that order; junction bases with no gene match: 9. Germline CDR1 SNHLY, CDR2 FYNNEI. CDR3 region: CASSELGSGRMKETQYF. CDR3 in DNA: TGTGCCAGCAGTGAACTAGGTAGCGGGAGGATGAAAGAGACCCAGTACTTC.

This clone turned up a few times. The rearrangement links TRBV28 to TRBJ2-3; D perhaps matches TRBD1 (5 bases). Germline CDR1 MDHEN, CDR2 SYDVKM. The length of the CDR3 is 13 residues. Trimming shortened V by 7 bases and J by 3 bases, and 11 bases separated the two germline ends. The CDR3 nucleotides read TGTGCCAGCAACATCCAGGGAACAGATACGCAGTATTTT. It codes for CASNIQGTDTQYF.